This TCR beta chain was documented in a study of blood T cell repertoires in COVID-19. In the study overall: Sites across the United States, Italy and Spain contributed samples from acute and convalescent COVID-19. The analysed material was cDNA or gDNA that came from T cells, B-cell-depleted T cells, or PBMCs.

Original handling: From reference gene primer amplification, estimates of nucleated cell counts were derived. TCRdb keeps only in-frame clones here, not all; method: immunoSEQ multiplex PCR. V, J and clone size reflect that table, while D and trimming were determined from the DNA. The repertoire consists of around 320,000 clones, with 85% occurring once and the leading ten covering roughly 7.8%. Trimming left V 2 bases short and J 4 bases short, with 11 bases between. CDR1 and CDR2 from the germline V gene are MNHEY and SMNVEV (reference sequence). CDR3 length equals 14 residues. The sample taken for sequencing was peripheral blood. This TCR was sampled from a human donor in a cohort sampled during active COVID-19. The rearrangement joins TRBV27 to TRBJ1-1; D gene ambiguous. CDR3 DNA sequence: TGTGCCAGCAGTTTAGAGGGTGGGCTCACTGAAGCTTTCTTT. Encoded protein: CASSLEGGLTEAFF.